This record concerns one T cell receptor beta chain sequence. This record belongs to a study of cytomegalovirus exposure and HLA in healthy donors. CDR3 length equals 14 residues. The V and J ends lost 5 bases and 1 base respectively, with 9 bases between them. Germline CDR1 SGHTA, CDR2 FQGNSA. Only in-frame clones appear in the TCRdb table, and some are missing; sequencing was by immunoSEQ multiplex PCR. There are approximately 150,000 clones in the sample; approximately 90% occur only once, and around 0.7% lies in the top ten. Input material: PBMCs. The receptor was isolated from a man between 18 and 35 years old in good health and CMV-seronegative. The chain couples TRBV7-2 to TRBJ1-5; a weak D match, TRBD1 (6 bases). The CDR3 DNA sequence: TGTGCCAGCAGCCCGGACAGAAGCAATCAGCCCCAGCATTTT. Encoded protein: CASSPDRSNQPQHF. Drawing the rest from reference TRBV7-2 and TRBJ1-5, the complete variable domain is GAGVSQSPSNKVTEKGKDVELRCDPISGHTALYWYRQSLGQGLEFLIYFQGNSAPDKSGLPSDRFSAERTGGSVSTLTIQRTQQEDSAVYLCASSPDRSNQPQHFGDGTRLSIL.